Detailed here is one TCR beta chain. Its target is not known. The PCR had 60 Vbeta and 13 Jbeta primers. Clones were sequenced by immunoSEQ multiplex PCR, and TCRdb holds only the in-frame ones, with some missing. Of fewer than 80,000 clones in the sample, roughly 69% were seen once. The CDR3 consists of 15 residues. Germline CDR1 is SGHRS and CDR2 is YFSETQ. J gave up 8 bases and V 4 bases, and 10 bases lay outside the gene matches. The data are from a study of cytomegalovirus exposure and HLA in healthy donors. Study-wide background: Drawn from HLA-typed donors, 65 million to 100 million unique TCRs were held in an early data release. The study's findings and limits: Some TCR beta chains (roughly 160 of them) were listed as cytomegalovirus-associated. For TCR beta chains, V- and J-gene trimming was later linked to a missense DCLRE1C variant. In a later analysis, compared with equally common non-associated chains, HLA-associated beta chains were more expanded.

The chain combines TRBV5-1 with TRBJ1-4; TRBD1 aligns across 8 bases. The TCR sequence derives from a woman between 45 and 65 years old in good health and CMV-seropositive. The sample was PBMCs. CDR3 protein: CASSAGQGLEEKLFF. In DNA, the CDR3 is TGCGCCAGCAGCGCCGGACAGGGTTTAGAAGAAAAACTGTTTTTT. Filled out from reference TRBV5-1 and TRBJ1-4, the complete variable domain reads KAGVTQTPRYLIKTRGQQVTLSCSPISGHRSVSWYQQTPGQGLQFLFEYFSETQRNKGNFPGRFSGRQFSNSRSEMNVSTLELGDSALYLCASSAGQGLEEKLFFGSGTQLSVL.